Here is one T cell receptor beta chain with its context. The data derive from a study of blood T cell repertoires in COVID-19. Turning to the study itself: Collection of acute and convalescent COVID-19 samples took place in the United States, Italy and Spain. Sources were T cells, B-cell-depleted T cells, or PBMCs; the material itself was cDNA or gDNA.

Trimming shortened V by 4 bases and J by 3 bases, and 17 bases separated the two germline ends. The V gene's germline CDR1 is SGDLS and CDR2 YYNGEE. This CDR3 has 15 residues. Original analysis: Amplification from reference gene primers served as the basis for estimated nucleated cell counts. Some clones are missing from TCRdb's copy, which holds only in-frame ones; the method was immunoSEQ multiplex PCR. V, J and clone size are taken as reported in that table, and D and trimming were inferred from the DNA itself. In the table there are about 68,000 clones, more than 80% of which are singletons. The source is a man aged 50 to 59 with acute or convalescent COVID-19. The sample was peripheral blood. The rearrangement uses TRBV9 and TRBJ2-7; the D gene is possibly TRBD2 (5 bases). The CDR3 sequence: CASSPAYAGRYEQYF. The CDR3, as DNA: TGTGCCAGCAGCCCCGCCTATGCGGGTCGCTACGAGCAGTACTTC.